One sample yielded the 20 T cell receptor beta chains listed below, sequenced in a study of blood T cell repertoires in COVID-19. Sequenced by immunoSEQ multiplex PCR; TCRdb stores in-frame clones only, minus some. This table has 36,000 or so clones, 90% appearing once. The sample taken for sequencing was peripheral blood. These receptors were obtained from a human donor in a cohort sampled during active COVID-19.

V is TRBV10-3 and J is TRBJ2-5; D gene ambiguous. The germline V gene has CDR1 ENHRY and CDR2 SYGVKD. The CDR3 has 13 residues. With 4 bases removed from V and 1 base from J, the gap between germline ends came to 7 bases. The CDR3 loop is CAISGQPQETQYF. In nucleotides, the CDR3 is TGTGCCATCAGTGGACAACCCCAAGAGACCCAGTACTTC.

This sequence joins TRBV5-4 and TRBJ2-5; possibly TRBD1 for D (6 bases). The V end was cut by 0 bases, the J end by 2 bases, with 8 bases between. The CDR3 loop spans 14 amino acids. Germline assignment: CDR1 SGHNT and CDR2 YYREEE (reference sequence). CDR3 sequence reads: CASSLVTGQETQYF. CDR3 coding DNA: TGTGCCAGCAGCTTGGTGACAGGACAAGAGACCCAGTACTTC.

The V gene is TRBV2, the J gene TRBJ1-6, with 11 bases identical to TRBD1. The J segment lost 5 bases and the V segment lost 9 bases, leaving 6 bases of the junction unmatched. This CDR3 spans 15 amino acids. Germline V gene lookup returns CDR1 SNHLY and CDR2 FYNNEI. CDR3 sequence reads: CARTRTGGNNSPLHF. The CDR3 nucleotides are TGTGCCAGAACCCGGACAGGGGGCAATAATTCACCCCTCCACTTT.

CDR3 in amino acids: CASSSTGFQETQYF. For the CDR3, the DNA is TGTGCCAGCAGCTCGACAGGGTTCCAAGAGACCCAGTACTTC. V and J are TRBV7-8 and TRBJ2-5; 7 bases are shared with TRBD1. This CDR3 region has 14 residues. Losses at the gene ends were 4 bases for V and 1 base for J; bases not matched to a gene: 3. Germline V gene lookup returns CDR1 SGHVS and CDR2 FQNEAQ.

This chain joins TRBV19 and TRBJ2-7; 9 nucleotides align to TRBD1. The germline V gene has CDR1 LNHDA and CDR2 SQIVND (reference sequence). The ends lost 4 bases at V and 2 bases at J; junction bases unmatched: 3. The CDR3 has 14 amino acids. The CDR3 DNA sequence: TGTGCCAGTAGTAGGGACAGGGAGCCCTACGAGCAGTACTTC. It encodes CASSRDREPYEQYF.

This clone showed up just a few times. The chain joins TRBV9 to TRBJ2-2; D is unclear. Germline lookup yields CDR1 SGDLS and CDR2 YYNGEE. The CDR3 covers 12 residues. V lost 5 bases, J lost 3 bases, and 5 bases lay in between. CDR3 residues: CASSSDTGELFF. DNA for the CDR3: TGTGCCAGCAGTTCGGACACCGGGGAGCTGTTTTTT.

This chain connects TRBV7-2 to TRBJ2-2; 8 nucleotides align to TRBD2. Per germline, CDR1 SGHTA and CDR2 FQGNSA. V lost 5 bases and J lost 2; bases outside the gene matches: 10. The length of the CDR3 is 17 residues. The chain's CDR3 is CASSRSGIQINTGELFF. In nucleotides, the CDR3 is TGTGCCAGCAGCCGTAGCGGGATCCAGATAAACACCGGGGAGCTGTTTTTT.

The CDR3 region has the DNA TGTGCCAGAAGCTTGGGTACAGGGGGAAGTGATCAGCCCCAGCATTTT. Translated, it gives CARSLGTGGSDQPQHF. The V gene is TRBV5-3, the J gene TRBJ1-5, with 8 bases lining up with TRBD1. TRBV5-3 is known as an ORF, though its function is uncertain. Trimming at V came to 0 bases and at J to 5 bases, leaving 7 bases not matched to a gene. The CDR3 has 16 residues.

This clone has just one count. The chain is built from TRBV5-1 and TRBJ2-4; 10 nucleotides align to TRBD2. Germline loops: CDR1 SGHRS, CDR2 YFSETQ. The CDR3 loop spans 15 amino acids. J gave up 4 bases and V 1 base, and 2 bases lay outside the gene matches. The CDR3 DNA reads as TGCGCCAGCAGCTTGAGCGGGAGGGGGAAAAACATTCAGTACTTC. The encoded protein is CASSLSGRGKNIQYF.

The CDR3 here is CASSLALGLAGQLFF. The DNA of the CDR3 is TGTGCCAGCAGCTTAGCTTTAGGACTAGCGGGCCAGCTGTTTTTT. The chain combines TRBV7-2 with TRBJ2-2; 11 bases are a match to TRBD2. V gave up 0 bases and J gave up 12 bases; unmatched junction bases: 6. Germline V CDR1 and CDR2: SGHTA, FQGNSA. This CDR3 comprises 15 residues. Supplemented by reference TRBV7-2 and TRBJ2-2, the full variable domain reads GAGVSQSPSNKVTEKGKDVELRCDPISGHTALYWYRQSLGQGLEFLIYFQGNSAPDKSGLPSDRFSAERTGGSVSTLTIQRTQQEDSAVYLCASSLALGLAGQLFFGEGSRLTVL.

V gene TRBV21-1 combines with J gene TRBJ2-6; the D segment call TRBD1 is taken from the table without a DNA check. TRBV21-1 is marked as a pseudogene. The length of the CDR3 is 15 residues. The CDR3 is CASSRTGLGANVLTF. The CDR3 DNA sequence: TGTGCCAGCAGCCGGACAGGGCTTGGGGCCAACGTCCTGACTTTC.

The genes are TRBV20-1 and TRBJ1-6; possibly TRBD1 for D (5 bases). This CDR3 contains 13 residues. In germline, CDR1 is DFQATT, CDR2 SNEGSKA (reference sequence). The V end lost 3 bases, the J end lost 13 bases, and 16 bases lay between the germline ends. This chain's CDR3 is CSASRIQGSPLHF. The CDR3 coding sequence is TGCAGTGCTAGTCGTATTCAGGGAAGCCCCCTCCACTTT.

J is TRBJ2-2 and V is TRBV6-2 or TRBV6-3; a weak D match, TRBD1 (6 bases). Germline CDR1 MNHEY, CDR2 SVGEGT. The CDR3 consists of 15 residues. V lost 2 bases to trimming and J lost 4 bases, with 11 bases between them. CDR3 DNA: TGTGCCAGCAGTTACAGGACAGTCGGCACCGGGGAGCTGTTTTTT. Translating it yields CASSYRTVGTGELFF.

The CDR3 reads CAWSSLGGAVEQFF. The CDR3 region has the DNA TGTGCCTGGAGTTCCCTTGGGGGGGCGGTAGAGCAGTTCTTC. The chain recombines TRBV30 with TRBJ2-1, with a possible D match to TRBD2 (7 bases). Germline CDR1 and CDR2: GTSNPN and SVGIG (reference sequence). The CDR3 length is 14 residues. Trimming stripped 2 bases from V and 10 bases from J, with 18 bases between.

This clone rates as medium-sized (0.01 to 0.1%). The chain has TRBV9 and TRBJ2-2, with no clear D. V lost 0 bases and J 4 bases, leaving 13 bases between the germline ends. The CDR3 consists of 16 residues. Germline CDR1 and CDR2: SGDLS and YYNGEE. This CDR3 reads CASSVEALASTGELFF. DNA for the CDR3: TGTGCCAGCAGCGTAGAAGCCCTCGCCTCCACCGGGGAGCTGTTTTTT.

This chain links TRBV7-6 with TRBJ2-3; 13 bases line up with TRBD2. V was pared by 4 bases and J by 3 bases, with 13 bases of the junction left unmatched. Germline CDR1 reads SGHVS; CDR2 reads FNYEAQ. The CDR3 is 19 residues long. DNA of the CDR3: TGTGCCAGCAGCTCCACCCGTCGGACTAGCGGGAGCAGGACAGATACGCAGTATTTT. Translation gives CASSSTRRTSGSRTDTQYF. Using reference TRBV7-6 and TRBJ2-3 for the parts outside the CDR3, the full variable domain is GAGVSQSPRYKVTKRGQDVALRCDPISGHVSLYWYRQALGQGPEFLTYFNYEAQQDKSGLPNDRFSAERPEGSISTLTIQRTEQRDSAMYRCASSSTRRTSGSRTDTQYFGPGTRLTVL.

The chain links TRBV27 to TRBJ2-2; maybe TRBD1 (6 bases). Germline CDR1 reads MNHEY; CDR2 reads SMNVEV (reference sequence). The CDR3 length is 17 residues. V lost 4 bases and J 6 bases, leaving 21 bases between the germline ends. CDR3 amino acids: CASSSQGMLLTPGELFF. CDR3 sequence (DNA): TGTGCCAGCAGTTCCCAGGGGATGTTACTAACACCCGGGGAGCTGTTTTTT.

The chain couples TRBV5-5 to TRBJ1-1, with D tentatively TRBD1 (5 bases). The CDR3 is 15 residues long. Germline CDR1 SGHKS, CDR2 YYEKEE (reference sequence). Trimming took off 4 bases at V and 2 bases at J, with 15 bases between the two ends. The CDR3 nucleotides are TGTGCCAGCAGCCGACTGGCAGGGCTCAACACTGAAGCTTTCTTT. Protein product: CASSRLAGLNTEAFF.

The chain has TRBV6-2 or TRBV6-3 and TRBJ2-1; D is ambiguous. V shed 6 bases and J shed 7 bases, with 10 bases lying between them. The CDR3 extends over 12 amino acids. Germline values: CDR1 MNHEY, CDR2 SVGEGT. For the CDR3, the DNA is TGTGCCAGCAGCATCTGGGCGAATGAGCAGTTCTTC. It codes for CASSIWANEQFF.

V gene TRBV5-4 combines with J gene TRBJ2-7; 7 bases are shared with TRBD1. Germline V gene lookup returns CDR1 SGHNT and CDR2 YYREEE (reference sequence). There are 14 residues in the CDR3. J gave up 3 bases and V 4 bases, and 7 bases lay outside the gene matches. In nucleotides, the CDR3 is TGTGCCAGCAGCCGACAGGGCTTGGGCTACGAGCAGTACTTC. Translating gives CASSRQGLGYEQYF.